The clone carrying this T cell receptor beta chain was found many times. MiXCR was used by TCRdb to re-call the PCR reads. The sample carries some 19,000 clones, just over 25% recorded once. The data derive from a study of metastatic and nonmetastatic thyroid tumors. Treatment of any kind had been given to no patient before thyroid surgery. The CDR3 totals 14 residues. Germline CDR1 SGHDT, CDR2 YYEEEE. The ends lost 4 bases at V and 4 bases at J; junction bases unmatched: 4. The chain has TRBV5-6 and TRBJ2-7, with 11 bases lining up with TRBD1. The sequence came from a male donor with papillary thyroid cancer or a benign thyroid nodule (not recorded which). Some clones in this sample may be carry-over from other donors' samples. The sequenced sample consisted of blood. The CDR3 loop reads CASSLGTGGYEQYF. The CDR3 region has the DNA TGTGCCAGCAGCCTCGGGACAGGGGGGTACGAGCAGTACTTC.